This T cell receptor (beta chain) came from a study of blood T cell repertoires in COVID-19 (dated by TCRdb to about 2020). Study-level background: Collaborator samples came from the United States, Italy and Spain and covered acute and convalescent phases of COVID-19. The material from the prospective study consisted of cDNA or gDNA derived from T cells, B-cell-depleted T cells, or PBMCs. The dataset comprised deeply sampled blood TCRbeta repertoires from subjects exposed to, actively infected with, or recovered from COVID-19. The repertoires were made available in a free public database intended to serve as a resource for research on the immune response to SARS-CoV-2. Samples came from the ongoing ImmuneRACE study (first 160 participants) plus 1,254 subjects from 6 global collaborators. Nearly every sample came with metadata listing a de-identified subject ID, COVID-19 status, age in years and sex. Where HLA class I and class II types were available, the types were taken from metadata supplied by the sample provider, not from assay-based typing. Results and caveats for the whole study, not just this receptor: The amount of clinical and demographic metadata varied by source and participant and was provided uncurated.

Each collaborating institution followed its own protocols to collect whole blood in K2EDTA tubes. For TCRbeta analysis, collaborators shipped samples in one of three forms: frozen whole blood, isolated PBMCs, or DNA extracted from either of those sample types. TCRbeta CDR3 regions were amplified from genomic DNA using the immunoSEQ Assay, a bias-controlled multiplex PCR. Concerning the study's data processing: Nucleated cell counts per sample were estimated from amplification of reference gene primers within the assay. Sequence reads were collapsed and filtered to measure the absolute abundance of every unique TCRbeta CDR3 rearrangement. For each sample, productive Simpson clonality was calculated as the square root of Simpson's diversity index across productive rearrangements. Not all clones reach the TCRdb copy of this immuneACCESS table, which keeps in-frame sequences only. Checked studies attribute under half of the gap to unresolved V genes and leave the rest unexplained. The DNA was the basis for D and trimming; V, J and clone size are from that table. The sample contains roughly 260,000 clones, approximately 90% of them found a single time. The biggest ten clones account for approximately 3.3% of the sample.

About this clone: No antigen is known for it. Qualities for individual bases were not recorded, and no much larger clone is one base off.

Measured from the cysteine to the phenylalanine, the CDR3 is 17 residues long. Here the CDR3 DNA is all that survives: 51 bases in frame from base 1. Unmatched junction bases come to 8, with V trimmed by 1 base and J by 2 bases. The germline V gene supplies CDR1 SGHRS and CDR2 YFSETQ. Recombination linked TRBV5-1 to TRBJ1-4, with 7 bases matching TRBD1. Sequencing was done on a sample of peripheral blood. The receptor comes from a woman in her thirties or forties with acute or convalescent COVID-19. The CDR3 is CASSLMAGGRTNEKLFF. The nucleotide sequence is TGCGCCAGCAGCTTGATGGCAGGGGGGCGGACTAATGAAAAACTGTTTTTT.